This entry describes one T cell receptor beta chain. These data come from a study of blood T cell repertoires in COVID-19. Study overall: T cells, B-cell-depleted T cells, or PBMCs provided the cDNA or gDNA that served as material.

Some clones are missing from TCRdb's copy, which holds only in-frame ones; the method was immunoSEQ multiplex PCR. Of 250,000 to 300,000 clones listed, 86% are singletons. The length of the CDR3 is 11 residues. CDR1 MNHEY and CDR2 SVGEGT come from the germline V gene. V was pared by 6 bases and J by 3 bases, with 6 bases between. This rearrangement joins TRBV6-2 or TRBV6-3 to TRBJ2-7; D is unclear. Material for sequencing was peripheral blood. The sequence derives from a young man with active or convalescent COVID-19. CDR3 bases: TGTGCCAGCAGCACATTCTACGAGCAGTACTTC. Translated, it gives CASSTFYEQYF.